This record covers a single T cell receptor beta chain. Its antigen is not known. This sample is part of a study of vaccination and CD4 T cells after COVID-19. Study-level background: The study enrolled six male and four female convalescents, two of whom were Hispanic. Post-vaccination samples were procured at a median of 72 days following dose two (range 14 to 241).

Whole-study results and caveats: Although the median of SARS-CoV-2-reactive clonotypes rose from about 22 to 38, the change was not significant.

Specified treatment: roughly 11-day PBMC culture with coronavirus spike peptide pools or control peptides (ViraFEST assay). The Oncomine TCR Beta short-read assay generated sequence data from the DNA of cultured CD4+ T cells. Genomic DNA was extracted from cultured CD4+ T cells. TCRdb passed the PCR reads through MiXCR, listing each CDR3 protein once. The top ten hold 15% to 20% of the sample, which has about 18,000 distinct CDR3 sequences, about three quarters seen once. The sequence was obtained from a human donor who had recovered from COVID-19. Specimen: CD4+ T cells from blood, cultured in vitro.

CDR3 coding DNA: TGTGCCAGCAGTCCTCCCGACAGGGCCAACACTGAAGCTTTCTTT. Translation: CASSPPDRANTEAFF. The chain employs TRBV28 and TRBJ1-1; 7 bases match TRBD1. This CDR3 is built from 15 residues. Germline V CDR1 and CDR2: MDHEN, SYDVKM. With 5 bases clipped from V and 2 bases from J, the junction kept 8 bases outside the gene matches.